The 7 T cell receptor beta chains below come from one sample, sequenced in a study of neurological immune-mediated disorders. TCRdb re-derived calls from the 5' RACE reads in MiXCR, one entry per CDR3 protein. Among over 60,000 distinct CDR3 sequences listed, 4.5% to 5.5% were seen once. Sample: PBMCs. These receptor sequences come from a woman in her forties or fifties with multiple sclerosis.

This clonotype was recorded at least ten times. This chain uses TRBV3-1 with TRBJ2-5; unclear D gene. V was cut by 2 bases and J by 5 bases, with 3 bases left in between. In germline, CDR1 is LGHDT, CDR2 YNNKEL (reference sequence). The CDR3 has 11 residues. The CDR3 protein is CASSQRETQYF. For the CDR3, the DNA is TGTGCCAGCAGCCAAAGGGAGACCCAGTACTTC.

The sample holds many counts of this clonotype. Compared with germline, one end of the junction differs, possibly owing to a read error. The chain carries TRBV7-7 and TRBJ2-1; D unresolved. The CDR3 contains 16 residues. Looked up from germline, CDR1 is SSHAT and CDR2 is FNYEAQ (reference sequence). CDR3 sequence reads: CASSPRLGNSYNEQFF. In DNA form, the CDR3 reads TGTGCTAGCAGCCCTCGGCTGGGGAACTCCTACAATGAGCAGTTCTTC.

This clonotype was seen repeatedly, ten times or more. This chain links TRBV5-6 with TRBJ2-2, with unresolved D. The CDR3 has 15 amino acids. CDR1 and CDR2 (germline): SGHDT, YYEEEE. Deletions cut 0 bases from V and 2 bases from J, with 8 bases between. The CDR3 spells CASSLVEFNTGELFF. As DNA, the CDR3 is TGTGCCAGCAGCTTGGTTGAGTTCAACACCGGGGAGCTGTTTTTT.

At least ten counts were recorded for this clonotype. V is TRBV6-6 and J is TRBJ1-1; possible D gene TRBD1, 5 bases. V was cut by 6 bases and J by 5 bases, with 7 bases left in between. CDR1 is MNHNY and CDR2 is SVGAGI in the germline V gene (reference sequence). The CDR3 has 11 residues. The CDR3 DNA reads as TGTGCCAGCAGGTGGGGGACTGAAGCTTTCTTT. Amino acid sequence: CASRWGTEAFF.

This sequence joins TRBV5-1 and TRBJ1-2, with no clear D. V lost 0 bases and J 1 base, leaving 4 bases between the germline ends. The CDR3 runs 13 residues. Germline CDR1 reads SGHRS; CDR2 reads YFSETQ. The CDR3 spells CASSLAVNYGYTF. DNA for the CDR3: TGCGCCAGCAGCTTGGCTGTTAACTATGGCTACACCTTC.

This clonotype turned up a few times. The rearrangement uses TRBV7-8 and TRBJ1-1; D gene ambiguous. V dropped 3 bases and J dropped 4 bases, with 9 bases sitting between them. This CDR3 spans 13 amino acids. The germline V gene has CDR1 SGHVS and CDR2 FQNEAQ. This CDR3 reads CASSLREGTEAFF. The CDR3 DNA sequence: TGTGCCAGCAGCTTGAGGGAGGGCACTGAAGCTTTCTTT. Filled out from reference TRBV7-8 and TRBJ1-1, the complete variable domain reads GAGVSQSPRYKVAKRGQDVALRCDPISGHVSLFWYQQALGQGPEFLTYFQNEAQLDKSGLPSDRFFAERPEGSVSTLKIQRTQQEDSAVYLCASSLREGTEAFFGQGTRLTVV.

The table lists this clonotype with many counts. The CDR3: CSAVDRKGSSGELFF. CDR3 DNA: TGCAGTGCCGTGGACAGGAAAGGGTCCAGCGGGGAGCTGTTTTTT. The rearrangement uses TRBV20-1 and TRBJ2-2; 7 bases agree with TRBD1. The germline CDR1 and CDR2 sequences are DFQATT and SNEGSKA (reference sequence). J gave up 7 bases and V 6 bases, and 14 bases lay outside the gene matches. The CDR3 runs to 15 residues.